Below are 5 T cell receptor beta chains sequenced from a single sample in a study of T cells after posttransplantation cyclophosphamide. Busulfan-fludarabine conditioning, marrow transplant, and cyclophosphamide on days +3 and +4 were administered. Sequencing was performed with immunoSEQ multiplex PCR; in TCRdb, only in-frame clones are kept and a portion is missing. Seen here are 11,000 or so clones, around nine tenths observed once, and the top ten hold less than 4.5%. Sample: PBMCs, taken after allogeneic stem cell transplant with posttransplant cyclophosphamide. The receptor source for this set is a female patient in her thirties or forties who received an allogeneic stem cell transplant from an unrelated donor, was CMV-positive, and had no GVHD. Some T cells may be supplied by the graft donor.

Written as DNA, the CDR3 is TGTGCCAGCAGCTCGGACAGGGGGGCTCGCGAGCAGTACTTC. It translates to CASSSDRGAREQYF. The chain uses TRBV6-5 and TRBJ2-7; 10 bases line up with TRBD1. The CDR3 runs 14 residues. Unmatched junction bases numbered 8, after V lost 6 bases and J lost 6 bases. Germline-derived CDR1 and CDR2 are MNHEY and SVGAGI.

The gene calls are TRBV30 and TRBJ1-5; D is unresolved. V dropped 5 bases and J dropped 0 bases, with 11 bases sitting between them. Germline V gene sequence: CDR1 GTSNPN, CDR2 SVGIG (reference sequence). The CDR3 covers 14 residues. CDR3 residues: CAWGRSFSNQPQHF. CDR3 sequence (DNA): TGTGCCTGGGGAAGGAGTTTTAGCAATCAGCCCCAGCATTTT.

This sequence joins TRBV11-2 and TRBJ2-7; maybe TRBD2 (6 bases). The CDR3 has 13 residues. The germline gives CDR1 SGHAT, CDR2 FQNNGV. Trimming cost V 8 bases and J 2 bases, with 13 bases left between them. Here the CDR3 DNA reads TGTGCCAGCCGGCCGAGGACTACCTACGAGCAGTACTTC. This codes for CASRPRTTYEQYF.

V and J are TRBV18 and TRBJ2-5; 10 bases map to TRBD1. CDR1 and CDR2 (germline): KGHSH, LQKENI. The CDR3 sequence is 16 residues long. V shed 2 bases, J shed 4 bases, and the junction held 7 bases outside the gene matches. The CDR3 DNA is TGTGCCAGCTCACCAGAGGACAGGGGGATTTCAGAGACCCAGTACTTC. This gives the protein CASSPEDRGISETQYF.

The chain uses TRBV30 and TRBJ1-5; D is perhaps TRBD1 (6 bases). The CDR3 contains 17 residues. From germline, CDR1 is GTSNPN and CDR2 SVGIG (reference sequence). V was pared by 2 bases and J by 1 base, with 18 bases between. The CDR3 here is CAWSIPGHALSNQPQHF. The CDR3 DNA sequence: TGTGCCTGGAGTATTCCGGGACACGCCCTCAGCAATCAGCCCCAGCATTTT. Using reference TRBV30 and TRBJ1-5 for the parts outside the CDR3, the full variable domain is SQTIHQWPATLVQPVGSPLSLECTVEGTSNPNLYWYRQAAGRGLQLLFYSVGIGQISSEVPQNLSASRPQDRQFILSSKKLLLSDSGFYLCAWSIPGHALSNQPQHFGDGTRLSIL.